Listed here are 17 T cell receptor beta chains from one sample, sequenced in a study of regulatory T cells in long-lasting Graves disease. CDR3-region Arm-PCR and iRepertoire HTBI primers produced the TCR beta libraries. TCRdb ran MiXCR on the multiplex PCR reads and lists one entry per CDR3 protein. The sample lists 350,000 to 400,000 distinct CDR3 sequences, roughly 15% occurring once. The time point is: newly diagnosed GD, antithyroid drugs for less than 3 months. The TCR library was made from RNA extracted from PBMCs. Sequences were derived from peripheral blood mononuclear cells (PBMCs), sampled at new diagnosis, from a patient treated with antithyroid drugs. The receptors stem from a female donor with Graves disease.

There are a few counts of this clonotype. This may be a read error: a much more frequent sequence differs by one nucleotide. Because the CDR3 is missing its conserved closing phenylalanine or tryptophan, this is likely a read error. V usage is TRBV2 and J usage is TRBJ1-4; possibly TRBD1 for D (5 bases). V was clipped by 4 bases and J by 0 bases, with 9 bases between them. The CDR3 runs 15 residues. The germline gives CDR1 SNHLY, CDR2 FYNNEI. CDR3 protein: CASSGRGATNEKLFL. CDR3 DNA: TGTGCCAGCAGTGGAAGGGGTGCAACTAATGAAAAACTGTTTCTT.

This clonotype was counted ten times or more. The chain recombines TRBV7-9 with TRBJ1-2; D remains ambiguous. Trimming removed 5 bases at V and 1 base at J, with 14 bases between. There are 15 residues in the CDR3. Germline CDR1 SEHNR, CDR2 FQNEAQ (reference sequence). The CDR3 is CASSLETGLNYGYTF. CDR3 in DNA: TGTGCCAGCAGCCTCGAGACCGGGCTTAACTATGGCTACACCTTC.

The chain has TRBV7-6 and TRBJ2-3, with 12 bases fitting TRBD2. The CDR3 consists of 17 residues. The trim removed 5 bases at V and 0 bases at J, leaving 6 bases unmatched. Germline CDR1 SGHVS, CDR2 FNYEAQ. The CDR3 nucleotides read TGTGCCAGCAGCGACGGGGGGACTAGCGGGAGCACAGATACGCAGTATTTT. It specifies CASSDGGTSGSTDTQYF.

This chain connects TRBV6-2 or TRBV6-3 to TRBJ2-1; D is uncertain. Trimming took 10 bases from V and 5 from J, leaving 15 bases between them. The CDR3 length is 13 residues. Germline lookup yields CDR1 MNHEY and CDR2 SVGEGT. The CDR3 nucleotides read TGTGCCATAGTTGGTCCAGAGGACAATGAGCAGTTCTTC. It is translated as CAIVGPEDNEQFF.

In this sample, this clonotype turned up a few times. The chain links TRBV20-1 to TRBJ2-1; a possible D gene is TRBD1 (6 bases). The V gene lost 5 bases and the J gene lost 5 bases, with 19 bases spanning the gap. This CDR3 region has 15 residues. Germline V gives CDR1 DFQATT, CDR2 SNEGSKA (reference sequence). CDR3 sequence: CSAFPGHTWNNEQFF. The CDR3 coding sequence is TGCAGTGCTTTTCCGGGACATACATGGAACAATGAGCAGTTCTTC.

V is TRBV19 and J is TRBJ2-4; 9 bases line up with TRBD1. The CDR3 is 17 amino acids. From germline, CDR1 is LNHDA and CDR2 SQIVND (reference sequence). CDR3 residues: CPTEDRGPSGTKNIQYF. The CDR3 DNA follows: TGTCCAACCGAGGACAGGGGCCCCAGTGGAACCAAAAACATTCAGTACTTC.

This clonotype was seen at least ten times. The CDR3 region is CASSAPTGTSGGELFF. CDR3 nucleotides: TGTGCCAGCAGCGCTCCAACCGGGACTAGTGGCGGGGAGCTGTTTTTT. The V gene is TRBV9, the J gene TRBJ2-2; 8 nucleotides agree with TRBD2. Germline V lookup: CDR1 SGDLS, CDR2 YYNGEE. The CDR3 loop spans 16 amino acids. V gave up 3 bases and J gave up 7 bases; unmatched junction bases: 11.

This clonotype was detected ten times or more. This rearrangement joins TRBV7-3 to TRBJ1-6, with D perhaps TRBD1 (5 bases). Germline-derived CDR1 and CDR2 are SGHTA and FQGTGA. The CDR3 contains 15 residues. V dropped 1 base and J dropped 5 bases, with 9 bases sitting between them. The CDR3 DNA reads TGTGCCAGCAGCTTAAACGGGGGTGATAATTCACCCCTCCACTTT. Amino acid sequence: CASSLNGGDNSPLHF.

This clonotype has just a few counts. The V and J genes are TRBV11-2 and TRBJ2-1, with 9 nucleotides matching TRBD1. CDR1 SGHAT and CDR2 FQNNGV come from the germline V gene. V lost 6 bases and J lost 6; bases outside the gene matches: 12. The CDR3 runs to 16 residues. CDR3 nucleotides: TGTGCCAGCAGGCAAACCGGGACAGGGCTCATCAATGAGCAGTTCTTC. Translated: CASRQTGTGLINEQFF.

This clonotype turned up a few times. The rearrangement joins TRBV19 to TRBJ1-1; no clear D. Trimming took off 9 bases at V and 5 bases at J, with 22 bases between the two ends. CDR1 LNHDA and CDR2 SQIVND come from the germline V gene (reference sequence). This CDR3 has 15 residues. CDR3 nucleotides: TGTGCCAGCTTTAAAGGGAGTTTCCCGGGAACTGAAGCTTTCTTT. It translates to CASFKGSFPGTEAFF.

This clonotype was observed many times. J is TRBJ1-1 and V is TRBV12-3 or TRBV12-4; 8 bases agree with TRBD1. The CDR3 is 17 amino acids. Unmatched junction bases numbered 17, after V lost 5 bases and J lost 6 bases. In nucleotides, the CDR3 is TGTGCCAGCAGTCCAGGGTCTCGACAGGGGCTATCGTCTGAAGCTTTCTTT. It codes for CASSPGSRQGLSSEAFF.

This clonotype came up many times. V gene TRBV28 combines with J gene TRBJ2-3; the D gene could be TRBD1 or TRBD2 (5 bases each). V was cut by 6 bases and J by 4 bases, with 23 bases left in between. Germline V gene data show CDR1 as MDHEN and CDR2 as SYDVKM. The CDR3 has 17 amino acids. The CDR3 DNA reads as TGTGCCAGCAGCTCCCCCACTTTCCCCGGGGACGCAGATACGCAGTATTTT. Residues: CASSSPTFPGDADTQYF.

This clonotype has more than one count but fewer than ten. Just one base apart from a much larger clone, this may be a read error. The rearrangement joins TRBV7-9 to TRBJ1-1; 10 bases align to TRBD1. The length of the CDR3 is 14 residues. Germline CDR1 reads SEHNR; CDR2 reads FQNEAQ (reference sequence). DNA of the CDR3: TGTGCCGGCAGCTTTCCGGACAGGGGGGGTAGTCAATTCTTT. Translation gives CAGSFPDRGGSQFF. Variable domain in full (rest from reference TRBV7-9 and TRBJ1-1): DTGVSQNPRHKITKRGQNVTFRCDPISEHNRLYWYRQTLGQGPEFLTYFQNEAQLEKSRLLSDRFSAERPKGSFSTLEIQRTEQGDSAMYLCAGSFPDRGGSQFFGQGTRLTVV.

This chain uses TRBV19 with TRBJ2-3; 14 positions match TRBD2. The CDR3 has 15 residues. V trimming: 6 bases; J trimming: 4 bases; junction bases outside the gene matches: 3. The V gene's germline CDR1 is LNHDA and CDR2 SQIVND (reference sequence). The CDR3, as DNA: TGTGCCAGTAGGACTAGCGGGGGGGCCGCAGATACGCAGTATTTT. It encodes CASRTSGGAADTQYF.

This clonotype came up many times. This sequence joins TRBV11-2 and TRBJ2-7, with 9 bases that match TRBD2. Germline CDR1 and CDR2: SGHAT and FQNNGV. V gave up 2 bases and J gave up 1 base; unmatched junction bases: 6. This CDR3 has 16 residues. The CDR3 here is CASSLPGLAISYEQYF. The CDR3 DNA is TGTGCCAGCAGCTTACCCGGACTAGCGATTTCCTACGAGCAGTACTTC.

Many counts were recorded for this clonotype. This chain links TRBV10-3 with TRBJ1-5; TRBD1 matches 7 bases. After removal of 0 bases from V and 4 bases from J, the junction contained 3 bases not matched to a gene. Germline V gene lookup returns CDR1 ENHRY and CDR2 SYGVKD. The CDR3 extends over 15 amino acids. For the CDR3, the DNA is TGTGCCATCAGTGAGTCGGACAGGAGTAATCAGCCCCAGCATTTT. Translated, it gives CAISESDRSNQPQHF.

This clonotype came up many times. V is TRBV6-1 and J is TRBJ2-2, with a weak D call TRBD1 (6 bases). Trimming removed 6 bases at V and 6 bases at J, with 14 bases between. Germline CDR1 MNHNS, CDR2 SASEGT. The CDR3 has 14 amino acids. The CDR3 is CASSRTAFAGELFF. DNA of the CDR3: TGTGCCAGCAGCAGGACAGCTTTCGCCGGGGAGCTGTTTTTT.